One and the same sample provided the 21 T cell receptor beta chains below, sequenced in a study of technical replicates of blood from several donors. TCRdb's table, derived via immunoSEQ multiplex PCR, lists solely in-frame clones and lacks some. The top ten clones hold roughly 4.8% of a sample with approximately 74,000 clones, around nine tenths of them seen once. Sequenced material: PBMCs. These receptors were obtained from a human donor in good health. Some clones in this sample may be carry-over from other donors' samples.

J is TRBJ1-5 and V is TRBV27; D unclear. This CDR3 is built from 15 residues. Trimming stripped 4 bases from V and 7 bases from J, with 17 bases between. Germline CDR1 and CDR2: MNHEY and SMNVEV (reference sequence). CDR3 bases: TGTGCCAGCAGTTCAGCCCCACCCCAGGCCCAGCCCCAGCATTTT. Translating gives CASSSAPPQAQPQHF.

The CDR3 reads CASSSAPGILSGELFF. For the CDR3, the DNA is TGTGCCAGCAGCTCAGCCCCCGGGATTCTTTCCGGGGAGCTGTTTTTT. The chain links TRBV7-8 to TRBJ2-2, with a possible D match to TRBD2 (5 bases). Germline values: CDR1 SGHVS, CDR2 FQNEAQ. V lost 4 bases and J lost 6, with 18 bases in between. The CDR3 is made up of 16 amino acids.

This chain connects TRBV4-1 to TRBJ2-3; 8 nucleotides match TRBD2. The V gene's germline CDR1 is MGHRA and CDR2 YSYEKL. J lost 1 base, V lost 4 bases, and 7 bases had no gene match. The CDR3 has 16 residues. The CDR3 DNA is TGCGCCAGCAGCCGATCGGGGGGGCCGGGCACAGATACGCAGTATTTT. Protein: CASSRSGGPGTDTQYF.

The chain is built from TRBV7-9 and TRBJ2-7; 9 bases line up with TRBD1. This CDR3 contains 17 residues. The germline V gene has CDR1 SEHNR and CDR2 FQNEAQ (reference sequence). J lost 3 bases, V lost 2 bases, and 11 bases had no gene match. CDR3 sequence (DNA): TGTGCCAGCAGCTTAAGGGGGACAGGGACGCTATTCTACGAGCAGTACTTC. This gives the protein CASSLRGTGTLFYEQYF.

The chain is built from TRBV2 and TRBJ2-7; D remains ambiguous. V lost 3 bases and J 0 bases, leaving 6 bases between the germline ends. There are 13 residues in the CDR3. Per germline, CDR1 SNHLY and CDR2 FYNNEI. This CDR3 is CASSDQVSYEQYF. In DNA, the CDR3 is TGTGCCAGCAGTGATCAGGTCTCCTACGAGCAGTACTTC.

V gene TRBV7-6 combines with J gene TRBJ1-3; 8 nucleotides line up with TRBD1. Germline V gene lookup returns CDR1 SGHVS and CDR2 FNYEAQ. V lost 4 bases to trimming and J lost 6 bases; unmatched junction nucleotides: 2. The length of the CDR3 is 13 residues. The CDR3 nucleotides are TGTGCCAGCAGCTCGACAGGGGCAAACACCATATATTTT. Amino acid sequence: CASSSTGANTIYF.

The chain recombines TRBV11-2 with TRBJ2-7; D perhaps matches TRBD2 (6 bases). Between the trimmed V and J ends, which lost 3 bases and 4 bases, there was a span of 10 bases. Germline CDR1 reads SGHAT; CDR2 reads FQNNGV. The length of the CDR3 is 13 residues. This CDR3 reads CASSFSGSYEQYF. CDR3 nucleotides: TGTGCCAGCAGCTTCTCCGGGAGTTACGAGCAGTACTTC. Filled out from reference TRBV11-2 and TRBJ2-7, the complete variable domain reads EAGVAQSPRYKIIEKRQSVAFWCNPISGHATLYWYQQILGQGPKLLIQFQNNGVVDDSQLPKDRFSAERLKGVDSTLKIQPAKLEDSAVYLCASSFSGSYEQYFGPGTRLTVT.

The chain has TRBV10-3 and TRBJ1-2; 9 bases are shared with TRBD1. CDR1 and CDR2 from the germline V gene are ENHRY and SYGVKD. This CDR3 is built from 14 residues. The J segment lost 9 bases and the V segment lost 1 base, leaving 6 bases of the junction unmatched. Here the CDR3 DNA reads TGTGCCATCAGTGAGTTCCGGGACAGGGTCAGCTACACCTTC. It yields the protein CAISEFRDRVSYTF.

The chain is built from TRBV6-1 and TRBJ1-3, with TRBD1 as a possible D gene (6 bases). Germline CDR1 MNHNS, CDR2 SASEGT. V was pared by 6 bases and J by 4 bases, with 10 bases between. This CDR3 is built from 13 residues. The CDR3 sequence: CASSRGAGNTIYF. The DNA of the CDR3 is TGTGCCAGCAGCAGGGGCGCAGGAAACACCATATATTTT.

This sequence joins TRBV14 and TRBJ2-1, with a tentative D call TRBD1 (6 bases). Per the germline V gene, CDR1 is SGHDN and CDR2 is FVKESK. The CDR3 contains 16 residues. V was shortened by 0 bases and J by 4 bases, with 13 bases between the two germline ends. The CDR3 DNA is TGTGCCAGCAGCCAAGAAGGGGACACAACATACAATGAGCAGTTCTTC. This codes for CASSQEGDTTYNEQFF.

The V and J genes are TRBV7-3 and TRBJ2-2; D gene uncertain. The V end was cut by 5 bases, the J end by 4 bases, with 17 bases between. The CDR3 spans 16 residues. Germline CDR1 and CDR2: SGHTA and FQGTGA. The CDR3 here is CASSPRSSSSTGELFF. In DNA form, the CDR3 reads TGTGCCAGCAGCCCGCGGAGCAGTTCGAGCACCGGGGAGCTGTTTTTT.

The chain carries TRBV27 and TRBJ1-5, with TRBD1 matching over 11 bases. CDR3 length: 15 residues. J gave up 6 bases and V 5 bases, and 6 bases lay outside the gene matches. Germline-derived CDR1 and CDR2 are MNHEY and SMNVEV (reference sequence). The CDR3 coding sequence is TGTGCCAGCAGTCCCGGGACAGGGGGGTTTCAGCCCCAGCATTTT. It yields the protein CASSPGTGGFQPQHF.

This clone appeared once. The chain recombines TRBV21-1 with TRBJ2-7; the table gives TRBD2 as D, unverified against the DNA. TRBV21-1 is a pseudogene segment. The CDR3 has 16 amino acids. The CDR3 reads CASSHLAGEGLYEQYF. Written as DNA, the CDR3 is TGTGCCAGCAGCCACTTAGCGGGAGAGGGACTCTACGAGCAGTACTTC.

The J gene is TRBJ1-2, the V gene TRBV18; 7 nucleotides align to TRBD1. CDR3 length: 16 amino acids. Germline lookup yields CDR1 KGHSH and CDR2 LQKENI. V lost 2 bases and J lost 8; bases outside the gene matches: 14. The CDR3 protein is CASSPSDRAPRRGYTF. The DNA for the CDR3 is TGTGCCAGCTCACCAAGTGACAGGGCCCCGAGAAGGGGCTACACCTTC.

The rearrangement uses TRBV7-9 and TRBJ1-1, with a weak D call TRBD1 (6 bases). The ends were cut back, 5 bases at V and 0 bases at J, with 13 bases in the middle. The length of the CDR3 is 15 residues. The germline V gene has CDR1 SEHNR and CDR2 FQNEAQ (reference sequence). CDR3 protein: CASSPPGQMNTEAFF. The CDR3 bases are TGTGCCAGCAGCCCCCCGGGACAAATGAACACTGAAGCTTTCTTT.

The J gene is TRBJ2-4, the V gene TRBV27; 11 bases agree with TRBD2. V was clipped by 5 bases and J by 0 bases; unmatched bases: 9. Germline V lookup: CDR1 MNHEY, CDR2 SMNVEV (reference sequence). This CDR3 has 18 residues. CDR3 bases: TGTGCCAGCAGTCCTCTAGCGGGGGGCCACCTAGCCAAAAACATTCAGTACTTC. This encodes CASSPLAGGHLAKNIQYF.

The chain recombines TRBV30 with TRBJ2-3, with D perhaps matching TRBD1 (5 bases). V shed 2 bases and J shed 0 bases, with 9 bases lying between them. CDR3 length: 14 residues. Germline CDR1 GTSNPN, CDR2 SVGIG (reference sequence). This CDR3 reads CAWSTGTSTDTQYF. CDR3 bases: TGTGCCTGGAGTACAGGTACTAGCACAGATACGCAGTATTTT. Supplemented by reference TRBV30 and TRBJ2-3, the full variable domain reads SQTIHQWPATLVQPVGSPLSLECTVEGTSNPNLYWYRQAAGRGLQLLFYSVGIGQISSEVPQNLSASRPQDRQFILSSKKLLLSDSGFYLCAWSTGTSTDTQYFGPGTRLTVL.

CDR3 sequence: CASSFRQGAYNSPLHF. The CDR3 DNA follows: TGTGCCAGCAGCTTCAGACAGGGGGCTTATAATTCACCCCTCCACTTT. The V call is TRBV7-8, the J call TRBJ1-6; 10 nucleotides match TRBD1. This CDR3 region has 16 residues. V lost 3 bases, J lost 4 bases, and 3 bases stayed unmatched. The germline gives CDR1 SGHVS, CDR2 FQNEAQ.

CDR3: CASSQGGGTEAFF. DNA for the CDR3: TGTGCCAGTAGCCAGGGGGGTGGAACTGAAGCTTTCTTT. The rearrangement links TRBV19 to TRBJ1-1; 7 bases map to TRBD1. The V and J ends lost 6 bases and 5 bases, in that order; junction bases with no gene match: 6. The CDR3 covers 13 residues. Germline CDR1 reads LNHDA; CDR2 reads SQIVND (reference sequence). The full variable domain, its missing parts supplied by reference TRBV19 and TRBJ1-1, is DGGITQSPKYLFRKEGQNVTLSCEQNLNHDAMYWYRQDPGQGLRLIYYSQIVNDFQKGDIAEGYSVSREKKESFPLTVTSAQKNPTAFYLCASSQGGGTEAFFGQGTRLTVV.

The chain is built from TRBV6-1 and TRBJ2-7; 10 bases line up with TRBD1. The V segment lost 9 bases and the J segment 7 bases; nucleotides outside the gene matches: 15. The CDR3 has 15 amino acids. Germline V lookup: CDR1 MNHNS, CDR2 SASEGT. The CDR3 spells CASATRPGQGWEQYF. The DNA for the CDR3 is TGTGCCAGTGCTACCCGACCGGGACAGGGGTGGGAGCAGTACTTC.

The chain combines TRBV30 with TRBJ1-2; 9 bases match TRBD1. The CDR3 has 15 residues. Trimming took 5 bases from V and 7 from J; bases not matched to a gene: 14. Germline V CDR1 and CDR2: GTSNPN, SVGIG (reference sequence). The chain's CDR3 is CAWVRTLGQGGGYTF. The CDR3 bases are TGTGCCTGGGTAAGGACCCTGGGACAGGGAGGTGGCTACACCTTC.